A selection of T cell receptor beta chains follows, all from one sample in a study of identical twins. TCRdb called the 5' RACE reads again in MiXCR, with one record for every CDR3 protein. The data contain a few hundred thousand distinct CDR3 sequences, around 8.8% of them seen just once; the ten biggest clones take up about 3%. The sample also formed part of further work on yellow fever vaccine responses in identical twins.

The sequenced material came from CD8+ T cells sorted from blood. The origin of the receptors is a young woman in good health. The CDR3 runs from the conserved cysteine through the conserved F or W. D genes are given only for firm matches. Expanded clones are given a class, and other clones once, few, many or no size at all.

abundance,j_gene,d_gene,v_gene,CDR3nt,CDR3aa
NA,TRBJ2-7,TRBD2,TRBV20-1,TGCAGTGCTGGACTAGCGGGGGGCTACGAGCAGTACTTC,CSAGLAGGYEQYF
NA,TRBJ1-5,NA,TRBV12-3/TRBV12-4,TGTGCCAGCAGTTCAGGGAACCCGTCTCAGCCCCAGCATTTT,CASSSGNPSQPQHF
few,TRBJ2-3,TRBD2,TRBV7-2,TGTGCCAGCAGCTGGACTAGCGGGAGGACAGATACGCAGTATTTT,CASSWTSGRTDTQYF
many,TRBJ2-2,TRBD1,TRBV4-1,TGCGCCAGCAGCCAGGTACAGGGGGCCGACGGGGAGCTGTTTTTT,CASSQVQGADGELFF
NA,TRBJ2-1,TRBD1,TRBV27,TGTGCCAGCAGTCCACCGGGACAGTTTGAGCAGTTCTTC,CASSPPGQFEQFF
NA,TRBJ2-1,TRBD2,TRBV20-1,TGCAGTGCTCCCTGGGGGGGATTTGGAAATGAGCAGTTCTTC,CSAPWGGFGNEQFF
few,TRBJ2-1,TRBD1,TRBV29-1,TGCAGCGTTGACCGGACAGGGTCCTACAATGAGCAGTTCTTC,CSVDRTGSYNEQFF
many,TRBJ2-3,TRBD2,TRBV6-2/TRBV6-3,TGTGCCAGCAGTTACCCTAGCGGGATAGGAAATACGCAGTATTTT,CASSYPSGIGNTQYF
many,TRBJ2-1,TRBD2,TRBV12-3/TRBV12-4,TGTGCCAGCAGTTCCGGGACTAACAATGAGCAGTTCTTC,CASSSGTNNEQFF
NA,TRBJ2-1,TRBD2,TRBV29-1,TGCAGCCTTGAAAGGGAGTCTAGCGGGGGGGCAGGAGAGCAGTTCTTC,CSLERESSGGAGEQFF
few,TRBJ2-3,TRBD2,TRBV6-2/TRBV6-3,TGTGCCAGCAGTTACCCCATAACTCTGGTAGCGGGAGAGGATACGCAGTATTTT,CASSYPITLVAGEDTQYF
few,TRBJ2-2,TRBD2,TRBV20-1,TGCAGTGCTAGTCTGGGTGGACTAGCAGGTTTAACCGGGGAGCTGTTTTTT,CSASLGGLAGLTGELFF
NA,TRBJ2-5,NA,TRBV6-6,TGTGCCACCCTAGGGGGGGGTTTAGAGACCCAGTACTTC,CATLGGGLETQYF
few,TRBJ2-5,TRBD2,TRBV12-3/TRBV12-4,TGTGCCAGCCAACTAGCGGACGAAGAGACCCAGTACTTC,CASQLADEETQYF
few,TRBJ2-7,NA,TRBV3-1,TGTGCCAGCAGCCCGGACCCTTCCCCTTACGAGCAGTACTTC,CASSPDPSPYEQYF
few,TRBJ2-7,NA,TRBV4-3,TGCGCCAGCAGCCAAGGCCAGGGTTACTACGAGCAGTACTTC,CASSQGQGYYEQYF
NA,TRBJ2-7,NA,TRBV20-1,TGCAGTGCGGATCCAGGGACTTCTATTTCCTACGAGCAGTACTTC,CSADPGTSISYEQYF
many,TRBJ2-7,NA,TRBV5-1,TGCGCCAGCAGTTCCGAGGCCTACGAGCAGTACTTC,CASSSEAYEQYF
few,TRBJ2-7,TRBD1,TRBV20-1,TGCAGTGCTCCCGACAGGGGGGTCTCCTACGAGCAGTACTTC,CSAPDRGVSYEQYF
few,TRBJ2-1,TRBD1,TRBV7-3,TGTGCCAGCAGCCAACCCGGGACAGTGACATTCAATGAGCAGTTCTTC,CASSQPGTVTFNEQFF
NA,TRBJ2-3,TRBD2,TRBV11-1,TGTGCCAGCAGCGAACCAATTACCCCGGGACTAGCGGGAACCACAGATACGCAGTATTTT,CASSEPITPGLAGTTDTQYF
few,TRBJ2-1,NA,TRBV7-2,TGTGCCAGCAGCTTGGTTGACACCTCCTACAATGAGCAGTTCTTC,CASSLVDTSYNEQFF
few,TRBJ2-3,TRBD2,TRBV6-1,TGTGCCAGCAGTGAACGTAGCGGGGGGGTAGATACGCAGTATTTT,CASSERSGGVDTQYF
few,TRBJ2-5,TRBD2,TRBV10-3,TGTGCCATCAGTGAGATACTAGCGGGAGGTGAGACCCAGTACTTC,CAISEILAGGETQYF
many,TRBJ2-5,TRBD2,TRBV15,TGTGCCACCAGCAGATACAGCGGGGATGAGACCCAGTACTTC,CATSRYSGDETQYF
NA,TRBJ2-2,NA,TRBV7-9,TGTGCCAGCACCTACATGCCCAACACCGGGGAGCTGTTTTTT,CASTYMPNTGELFF
many,TRBJ1-1,NA,TRBV7-3,TGTGCCAGCAGCGTGGACAACCTGATGAACACTGAAGCTTTCTTT,CASSVDNLMNTEAFF
NA,TRBJ2-3,NA,TRBV27,TGTGCCAGCAGTTTAAAACTAGTCTCTAGCACAGATACGCAGTATTTT,CASSLKLVSSTDTQYF